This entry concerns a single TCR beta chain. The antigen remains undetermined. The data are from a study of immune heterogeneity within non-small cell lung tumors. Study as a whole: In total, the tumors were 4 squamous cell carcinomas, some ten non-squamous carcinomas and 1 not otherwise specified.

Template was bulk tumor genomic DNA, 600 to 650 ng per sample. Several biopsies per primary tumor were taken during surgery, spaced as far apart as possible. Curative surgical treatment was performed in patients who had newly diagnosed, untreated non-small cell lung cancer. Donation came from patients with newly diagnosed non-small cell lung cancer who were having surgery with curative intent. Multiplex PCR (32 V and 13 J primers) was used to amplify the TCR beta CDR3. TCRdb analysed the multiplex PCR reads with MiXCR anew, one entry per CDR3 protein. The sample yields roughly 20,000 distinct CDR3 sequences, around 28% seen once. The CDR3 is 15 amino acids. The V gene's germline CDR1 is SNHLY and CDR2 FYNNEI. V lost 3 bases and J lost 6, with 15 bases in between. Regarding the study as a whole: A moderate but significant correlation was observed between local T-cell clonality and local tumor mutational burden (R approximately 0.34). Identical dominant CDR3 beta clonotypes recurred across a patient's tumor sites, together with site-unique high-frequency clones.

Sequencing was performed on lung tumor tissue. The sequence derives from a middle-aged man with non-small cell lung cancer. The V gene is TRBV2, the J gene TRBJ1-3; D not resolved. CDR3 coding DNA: TGTGCCAGCAGTGATCTGGGTTCCTGGGAAAACACCATATATTTT. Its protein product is CASSDLGSWENTIYF.